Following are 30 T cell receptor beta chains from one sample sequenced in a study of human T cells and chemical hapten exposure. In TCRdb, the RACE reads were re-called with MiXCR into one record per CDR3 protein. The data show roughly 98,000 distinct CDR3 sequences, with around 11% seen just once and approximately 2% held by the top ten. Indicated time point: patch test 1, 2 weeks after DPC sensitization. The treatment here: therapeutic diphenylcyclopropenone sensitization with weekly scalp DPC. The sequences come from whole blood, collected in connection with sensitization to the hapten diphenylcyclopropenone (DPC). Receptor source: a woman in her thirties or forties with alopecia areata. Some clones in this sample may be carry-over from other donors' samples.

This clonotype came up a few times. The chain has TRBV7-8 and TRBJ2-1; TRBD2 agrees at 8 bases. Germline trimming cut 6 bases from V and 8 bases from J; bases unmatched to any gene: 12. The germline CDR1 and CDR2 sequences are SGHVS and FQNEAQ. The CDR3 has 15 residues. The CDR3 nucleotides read TGTGCCAGCAGTCTCTTGGCGGGAGGCGGGGATGAGCAGTTCTTC. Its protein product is CASSLLAGGGDEQFF.

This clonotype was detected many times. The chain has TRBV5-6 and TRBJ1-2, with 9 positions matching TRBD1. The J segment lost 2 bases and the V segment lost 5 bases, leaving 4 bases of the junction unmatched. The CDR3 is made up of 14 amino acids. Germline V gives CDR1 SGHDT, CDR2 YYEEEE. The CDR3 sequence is CASRGTGINYGYTF. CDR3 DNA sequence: TGTGCCAGCAGGGGGACAGGGATCAACTATGGCTACACCTTC.

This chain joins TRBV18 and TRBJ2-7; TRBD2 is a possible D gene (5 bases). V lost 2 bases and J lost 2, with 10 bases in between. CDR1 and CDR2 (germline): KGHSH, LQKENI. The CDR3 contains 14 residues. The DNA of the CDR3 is TGTGCCAGCTCACCAGAGGGTCTACCCTACGAGCAGTACTTC. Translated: CASSPEGLPYEQYF.

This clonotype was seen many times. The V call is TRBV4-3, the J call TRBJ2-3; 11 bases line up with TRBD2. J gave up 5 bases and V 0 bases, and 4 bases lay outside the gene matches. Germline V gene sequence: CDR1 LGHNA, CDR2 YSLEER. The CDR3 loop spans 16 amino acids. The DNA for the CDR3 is TGCGCCAGCAGCCAAGATGGGCTAGCGGGGGGAGATACGCAGTATTTT. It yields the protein CASSQDGLAGGDTQYF.

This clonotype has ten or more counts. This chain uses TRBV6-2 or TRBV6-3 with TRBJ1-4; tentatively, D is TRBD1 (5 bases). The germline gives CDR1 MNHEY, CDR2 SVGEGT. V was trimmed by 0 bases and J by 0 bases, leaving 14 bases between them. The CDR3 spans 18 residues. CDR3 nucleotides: TGTGCCAGCAGTTACTCAACTCGGGGACTTGCAACTAATGAAAAACTGTTTTTT. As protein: CASSYSTRGLATNEKLFF.

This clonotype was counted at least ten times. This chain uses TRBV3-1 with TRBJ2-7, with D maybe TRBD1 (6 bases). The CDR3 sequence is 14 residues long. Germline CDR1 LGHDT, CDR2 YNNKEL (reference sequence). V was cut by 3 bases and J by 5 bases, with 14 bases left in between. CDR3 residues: CASSHGQGSNEQYF. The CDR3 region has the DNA TGTGCCAGCAGCCACGGCCAGGGGAGTAACGAGCAGTACTTC.

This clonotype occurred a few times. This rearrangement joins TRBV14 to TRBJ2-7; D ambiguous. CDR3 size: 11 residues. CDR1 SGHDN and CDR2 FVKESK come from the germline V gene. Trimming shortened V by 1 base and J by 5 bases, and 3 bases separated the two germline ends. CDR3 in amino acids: CASSQGHEQYF. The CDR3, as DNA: TGTGCCAGCAGCCAAGGGCACGAGCAGTACTTC. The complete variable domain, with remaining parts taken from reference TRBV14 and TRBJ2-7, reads EAGVTQFPSHSVIEKGQTVTLRCDPISGHDNLYWYRRVMGKEIKFLLHFVKESKQDESGMPNNRFLAERTGGTYSTLKVQPAELEDSGVYFCASSQGHEQYFGPGTRLTVT.

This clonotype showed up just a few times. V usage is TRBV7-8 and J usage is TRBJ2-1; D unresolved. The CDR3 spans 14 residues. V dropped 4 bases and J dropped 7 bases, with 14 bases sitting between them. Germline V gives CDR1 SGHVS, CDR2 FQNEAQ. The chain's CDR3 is CASSYNLVRNEQFF. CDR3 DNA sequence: TGTGCCAGCAGCTACAATCTAGTGAGGAATGAGCAGTTCTTC.

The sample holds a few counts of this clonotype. The CDR3, as DNA: TGTGCCAGCAGTCCCGGACAGTCCAATACGCAGTATTTT. Its translation: CASSPGQSNTQYF. V gene TRBV28 combines with J gene TRBJ2-3, with a weak D call TRBD1 (6 bases). The CDR3 has 13 residues. V lost 5 bases and J 7 bases, leaving 13 bases between the germline ends. Per the germline V gene, CDR1 is MDHEN and CDR2 is SYDVKM.

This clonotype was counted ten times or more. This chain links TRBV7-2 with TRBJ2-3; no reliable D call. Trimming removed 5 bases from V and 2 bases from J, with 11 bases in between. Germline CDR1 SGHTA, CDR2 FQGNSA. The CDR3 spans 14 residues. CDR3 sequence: CASSPFQDTDTQYF. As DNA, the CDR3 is TGTGCCAGCAGCCCATTTCAGGACACAGATACGCAGTATTTT. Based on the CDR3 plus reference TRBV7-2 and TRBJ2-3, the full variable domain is GAGVSQSPSNKVTEKGKDVELRCDPISGHTALYWYRQSLGQGLEFLIYFQGNSAPDKSGLPSDRFSAERTGGSVSTLTIQRTQQEDSAVYLCASSPFQDTDTQYFGPGTRLTVL.

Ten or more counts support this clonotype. DNA for the CDR3: TGTGCCAGCAGCGAGACAGGGAGTTCTTACTATGGCTACACCTTC. It yields the protein CASSETGSSYYGYTF. V gene TRBV9 combines with J gene TRBJ1-2; TRBD1 matches 7 bases. Germline CDR1 reads SGDLS; CDR2 reads YYNGEE. The V gene end was trimmed by 3 bases and the J gene end by 3 bases; junction bases not matched to a gene: 8. The CDR3 has 15 amino acids.

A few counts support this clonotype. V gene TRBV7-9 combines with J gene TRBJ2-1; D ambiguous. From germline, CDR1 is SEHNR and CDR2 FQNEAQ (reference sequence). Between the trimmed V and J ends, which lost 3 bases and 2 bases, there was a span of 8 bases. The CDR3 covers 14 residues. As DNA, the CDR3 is TGTGCCAGCAGCTTGCTTCGCACCTACAATGAGCAGTTCTTC. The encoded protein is CASSLLRTYNEQFF.

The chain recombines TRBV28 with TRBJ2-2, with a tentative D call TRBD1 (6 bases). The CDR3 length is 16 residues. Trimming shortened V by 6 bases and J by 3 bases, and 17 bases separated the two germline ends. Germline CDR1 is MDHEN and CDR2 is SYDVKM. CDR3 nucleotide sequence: TGTGCCAGCAGCCCCGGCTGGGGGCCCCACACCGGGGAGCTGTTTTTT. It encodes CASSPGWGPHTGELFF.

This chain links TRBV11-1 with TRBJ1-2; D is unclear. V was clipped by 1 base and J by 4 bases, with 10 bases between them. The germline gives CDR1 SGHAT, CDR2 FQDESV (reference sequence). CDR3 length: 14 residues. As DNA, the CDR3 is TGTGCCAGCAGCTTAGGGTCCGATTTCTATGGCTACACCTTC. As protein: CASSLGSDFYGYTF.

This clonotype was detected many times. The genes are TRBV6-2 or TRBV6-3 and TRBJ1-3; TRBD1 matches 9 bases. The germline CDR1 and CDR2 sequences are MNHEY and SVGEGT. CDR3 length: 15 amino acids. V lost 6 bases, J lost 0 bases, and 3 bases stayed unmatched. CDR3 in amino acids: CASRDRGVSGNTIYF. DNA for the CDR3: TGTGCCAGCAGGGACAGGGGCGTCTCTGGAAACACCATATATTTT.

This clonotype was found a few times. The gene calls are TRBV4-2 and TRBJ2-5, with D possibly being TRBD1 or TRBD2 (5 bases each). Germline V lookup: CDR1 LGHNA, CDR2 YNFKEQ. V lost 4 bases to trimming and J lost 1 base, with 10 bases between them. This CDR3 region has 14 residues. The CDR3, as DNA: TGTGCCAGCAGCCCCGGGGACGGCCAAGAGACCCAGTACTTC. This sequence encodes CASSPGDGQETQYF.

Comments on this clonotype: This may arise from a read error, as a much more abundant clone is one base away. In nucleotides, the CDR3 is TGCAGTATACCCCACCCGACTAGCGCGGGAACGAACACCGGGGAGCTGTTTTTT. It translates to CSIPHPTSAGTNTGELFF. The genes are TRBV20-1 and TRBJ2-2; 8 nucleotides agree with TRBD2. The length of the CDR3 is 18 residues. V lost 8 bases, J lost 0 bases, and 17 bases stayed unmatched. The germline V gene encodes CDR1 DFQATT and CDR2 SNEGSKA (reference sequence).

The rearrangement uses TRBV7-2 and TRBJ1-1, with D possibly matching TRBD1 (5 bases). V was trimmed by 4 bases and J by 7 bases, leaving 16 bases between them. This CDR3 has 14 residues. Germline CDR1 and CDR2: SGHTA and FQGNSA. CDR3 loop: CASSSPGARFEAFF. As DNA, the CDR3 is TGTGCCAGCAGCTCGCCCGGGGCGCGGTTTGAAGCTTTCTTT.

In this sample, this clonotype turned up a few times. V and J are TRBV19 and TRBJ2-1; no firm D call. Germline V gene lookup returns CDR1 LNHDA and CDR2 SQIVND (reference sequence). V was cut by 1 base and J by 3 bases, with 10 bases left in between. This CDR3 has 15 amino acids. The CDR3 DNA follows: TGTGCCAGTAGTATAGGGACCGGTTACTACAATGAGCAGTTCTTC. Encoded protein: CASSIGTGYYNEQFF.

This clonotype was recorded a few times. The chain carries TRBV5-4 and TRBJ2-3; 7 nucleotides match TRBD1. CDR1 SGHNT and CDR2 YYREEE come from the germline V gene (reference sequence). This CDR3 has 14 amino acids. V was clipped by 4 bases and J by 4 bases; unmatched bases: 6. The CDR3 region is CASSATTGPDTQYF. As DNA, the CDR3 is TGTGCCAGCAGCGCGACGACAGGGCCAGATACGCAGTATTTT.

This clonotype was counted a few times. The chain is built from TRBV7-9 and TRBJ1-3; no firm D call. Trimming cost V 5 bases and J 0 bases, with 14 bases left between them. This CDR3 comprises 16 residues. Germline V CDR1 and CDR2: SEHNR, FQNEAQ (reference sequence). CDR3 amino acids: CASSRLDGRSGNTIYF. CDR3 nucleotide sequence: TGTGCCAGCAGCAGGCTAGACGGTCGCTCTGGAAACACCATATATTTT.

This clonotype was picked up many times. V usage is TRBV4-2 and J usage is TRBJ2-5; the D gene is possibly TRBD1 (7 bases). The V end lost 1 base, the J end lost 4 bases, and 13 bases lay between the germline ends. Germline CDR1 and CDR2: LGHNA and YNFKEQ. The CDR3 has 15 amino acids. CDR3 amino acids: CASSQVRGRGETQYF. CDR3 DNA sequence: TGTGCCAGCAGCCAAGTTAGGGGGCGGGGAGAGACCCAGTACTTC.

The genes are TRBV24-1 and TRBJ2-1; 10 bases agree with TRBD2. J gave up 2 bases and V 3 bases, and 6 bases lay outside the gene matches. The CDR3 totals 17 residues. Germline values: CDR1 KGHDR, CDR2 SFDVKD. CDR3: CATSDPGLAVTYNEQFF. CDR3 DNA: TGTGCCACCAGTGATCCCGGACTAGCGGTGACCTACAATGAGCAGTTCTTC.

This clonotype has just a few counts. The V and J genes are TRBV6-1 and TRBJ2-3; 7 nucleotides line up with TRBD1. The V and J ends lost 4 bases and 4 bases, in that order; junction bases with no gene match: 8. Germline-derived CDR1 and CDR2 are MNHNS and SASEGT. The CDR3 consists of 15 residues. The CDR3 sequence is CASSVQGYIADTQYF. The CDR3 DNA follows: TGTGCCAGCAGTGTACAGGGGTATATCGCAGATACGCAGTATTTT.

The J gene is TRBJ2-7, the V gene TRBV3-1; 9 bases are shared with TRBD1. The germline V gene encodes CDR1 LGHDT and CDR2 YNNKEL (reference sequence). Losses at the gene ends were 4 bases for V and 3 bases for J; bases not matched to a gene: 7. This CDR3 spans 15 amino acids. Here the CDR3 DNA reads TGTGCCAGCAGCCCCCGACAGGGGGTGGGCTACGAGCAGTACTTC. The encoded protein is CASSPRQGVGYEQYF.

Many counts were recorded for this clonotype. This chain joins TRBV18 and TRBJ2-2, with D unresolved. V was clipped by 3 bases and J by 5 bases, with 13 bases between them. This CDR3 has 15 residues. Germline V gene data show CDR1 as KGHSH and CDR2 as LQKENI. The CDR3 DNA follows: TGTGCCAGCTCACCCGCCCAGGATGGGACCGGGGAGCTGTTTTTT. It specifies CASSPAQDGTGELFF.

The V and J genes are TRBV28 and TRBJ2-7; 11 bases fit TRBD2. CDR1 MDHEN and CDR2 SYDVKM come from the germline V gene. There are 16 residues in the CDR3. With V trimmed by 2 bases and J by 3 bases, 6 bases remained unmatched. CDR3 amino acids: CASSLVTSGSIYEQYF. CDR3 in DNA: TGTGCCAGCAGTTTAGTTACTAGCGGGAGTATCTACGAGCAGTACTTC.

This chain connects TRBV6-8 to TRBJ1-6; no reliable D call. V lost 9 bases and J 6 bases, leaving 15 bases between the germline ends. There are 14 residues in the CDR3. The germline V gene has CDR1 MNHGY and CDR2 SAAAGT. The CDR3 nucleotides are TGTGCCAGGCCCCGGGAAGGGAGTAATTCACCCCTCCACTTT. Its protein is CARPREGSNSPLHF.

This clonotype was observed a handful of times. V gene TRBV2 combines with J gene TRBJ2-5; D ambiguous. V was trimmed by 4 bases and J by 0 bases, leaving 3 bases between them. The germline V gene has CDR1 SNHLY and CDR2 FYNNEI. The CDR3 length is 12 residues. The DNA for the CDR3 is TGTGCCAGCAGTGTAAACCAAGAGACCCAGTACTTC. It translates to CASSVNQETQYF.

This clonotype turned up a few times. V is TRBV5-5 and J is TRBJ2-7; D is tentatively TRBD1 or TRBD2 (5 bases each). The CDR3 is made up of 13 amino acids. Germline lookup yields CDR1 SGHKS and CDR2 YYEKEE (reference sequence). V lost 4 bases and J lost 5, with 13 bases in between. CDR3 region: CASSAGTTNEQYF. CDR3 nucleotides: TGTGCCAGCAGCGCCGGGACGACGAACGAGCAGTACTTC. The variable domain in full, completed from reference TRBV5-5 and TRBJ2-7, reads DAGVTQSPTHLIKTRGQQVTLRCSPISGHKSVSWYQQVLGQGPQFIFQYYEKEERGRGNFPDRFSARQFPNYSSELNVNALLLGDSALYLCASSAGTTNEQYFGPGTRLTVT.